This T cell receptor (beta chain) came from a study of response to subunit inactivated influenza vaccine. This clonotype was found many times. As yet, its antigen is unknown. TCRdb passed the RT-PCR reads through MiXCR, listing each CDR3 protein once. The sample yields some 800,000 distinct CDR3 sequences, roughly 20% seen once. Broader study findings: Few additional T cells are recruited per seasonal influenza vaccination, authors suggested.

The receptor was derived from a man aged 45 to 65 who received an inactivated influenza vaccine. Here the sequenced sample was PBMCs from blood, taken 5 days after vaccination.

CDR3 sequence: CASSLGGHVLGANVLTF. The DNA for the CDR3 is TGTGCCAGCAGTTTGGGAGGGCATGTACTTGGGGCCAACGTCCTGACTTTC. The chain couples TRBV6-5 to TRBJ2-6, with 7 bases lining up with TRBD2. Germline V CDR1 and CDR2: MNHEY, SVGAGI. There are 17 residues in the CDR3. The V gene end was trimmed by 4 bases and the J gene end by 3 bases; junction bases not matched to a gene: 9.